The 16 T cell receptor beta chains reported below all come from one sample, sequenced in a study of Tregs in tolerant kidney transplant recipients. Related graft donors supplied nonmyeloablative bone marrow transplants, and mixed chimerism was transient. Repertoires were generated with immunoSEQ multiplex PCR, while TCRdb's copy carries only in-frame clones and drops some. The sample records tens of thousands of clones, more than 70% being singletons. The material was CD4+ T cells from blood (PBMCs), obtained 6 months after the transplant. These TCRs come from a human patient who received a combined kidney and bone marrow transplant. A share of the T cells may be of graft donor origin.

This rearrangement joins TRBV23-1 to TRBJ2-7; 8 bases agree with TRBD1. TRBV23-1 is an open reading frame whose function is uncertain. The CDR3 extends over 13 amino acids. J gave up 7 bases and V 4 bases, and 6 bases lay outside the gene matches. In nucleotides, the CDR3 is TGCGCCAGCAGTCGCCAGGGGGCTCGGGAGCAGTACTTC. It specifies CASSRQGAREQYF.

In this sample, this clone turned up a few times. The chain recombines TRBV30 with TRBJ2-5; 11 nucleotides match TRBD1. The ends lost 2 bases at V and 5 bases at J; junction bases unmatched: 1. Germline CDR1 and CDR2: GTSNPN and SVGIG (reference sequence). The CDR3 has 13 amino acids. As DNA, the CDR3 is TGTGCCTGGAGTTGGGACAGGGGGGAGACCCAGTACTTC. Translated: CAWSWDRGETQYF.

The rearrangement joins TRBV4-3 to TRBJ1-2; 8 nucleotides align to TRBD1. V was clipped by 0 bases and J by 5 bases; unmatched bases: 5. The CDR3 spans 15 residues. Germline V gives CDR1 LGHNA, CDR2 YSLEER. DNA for the CDR3: TGCGCCAGCAGCCAAGAGGCGCAGGGGGCGTATGGCTACACCTTC. This encodes CASSQEAQGAYGYTF.

The chain carries TRBV5-1 and TRBJ2-5; D gene unclear. Germline V gene lookup returns CDR1 SGHRS and CDR2 YFSETQ. The CDR3 contains 13 residues. V was cut by 1 base and J by 1 base, with 5 bases left in between. CDR3 residues: CASSLIIQETQYF. The DNA of the CDR3 is TGCGCCAGCAGCTTGATCATCCAAGAGACCCAGTACTTC.

The genes are TRBV2 and TRBJ2-3, with 9 bases identical to TRBD2. The CDR3 runs to 15 residues. Per germline, CDR1 SNHLY and CDR2 FYNNEI. V lost 4 bases to trimming and J lost 3 bases; unmatched junction nucleotides: 5. CDR3 in amino acids: CASSVASGRTDTQYF. CDR3 DNA: TGTGCCAGCAGTGTGGCCAGCGGGAGGACAGATACGCAGTATTTT.

As DNA, the CDR3 is TGCGCCAGCAGCCAAAACCGGGGTCAGGGGTTTTCCTACGAGCAGTACTTC. Its translation is CASSQNRGQGFSYEQYF. The chain recombines TRBV4-3 with TRBJ2-7, with D perhaps matching TRBD1 (6 bases). Germline CDR1 reads LGHNA; CDR2 reads YSLEER. V gave up 2 bases and J gave up 1 base, with 18 bases separating them. This CDR3 contains 17 residues.

The chain combines TRBV6-5 with TRBJ1-1; the match to TRBD1 covers 10 bases. This CDR3 is 14 amino acids long. The trim removed 6 bases at V and 6 bases at J, leaving 7 bases unmatched. Germline-derived CDR1 and CDR2 are MNHEY and SVGAGI. The CDR3 region has the DNA TGTGCCAGCAGGACGGACAGGGGGGAGGCTGAAGCTTTCTTT. The encoded protein is CASRTDRGEAEAFF.

CDR3 region: CASSQDPPSGRAIYNEQFF. Here the CDR3 DNA reads TGTGCCAGCAGCCAAGATCCCCCCAGCGGGAGAGCTATCTACAATGAGCAGTTCTTC. The genes are TRBV14 and TRBJ2-1, with 8 bases aligning to TRBD2. Trimming cost V 0 bases and J 3 bases; bases outside gene matches: 13. Per the germline V gene, CDR1 is SGHDN and CDR2 is FVKESK. The CDR3 spans 19 residues.

The chain recombines TRBV10-3 with TRBJ2-2; D gene uncertain. V lost 1 base and J lost 12, with 15 bases in between. The germline gives CDR1 ENHRY, CDR2 SYGVKD. The CDR3 is 14 amino acids. The CDR3 nucleotides read TGTGCCATCAGTGAGTTAGACTGGTCAAGTAAGCTGTTTTTT. As protein: CAISELDWSSKLFF.

This chain uses TRBV4-1 with TRBJ2-1, with 11 nucleotides matching TRBD2. V shed 3 bases, J shed 0 bases, and the junction held 13 bases outside the gene matches. The CDR3 runs to 20 residues. The germline V gene has CDR1 MGHRA and CDR2 YSYEKL. CDR3 protein: CASSHPMGLAVPSSYNEQFF. CDR3 sequence (DNA): TGCGCCAGCAGCCACCCCATGGGACTAGCGGTCCCGAGCTCCTACAATGAGCAGTTCTTC.

V and J are TRBV13 and TRBJ2-7; 13 nucleotides line up with TRBD2. Germline lookup yields CDR1 PRHDT and CDR2 FYEKMQ (reference sequence). The CDR3 has 16 amino acids. Trimming at V came to 1 base and at J to 2 bases, leaving 2 bases not matched to a gene. The chain's CDR3 is CASSLAGTSGTYEQYF. CDR3 sequence (DNA): TGTGCCAGCAGCTTAGCCGGGACTAGCGGGACCTACGAGCAGTACTTC.

The gene calls are TRBV18 and TRBJ1-5; 7 bases are a match to TRBD1. Trimming took 3 bases from V and 7 from J; bases not matched to a gene: 12. The CDR3 contains 16 residues. The V gene's germline CDR1 is KGHSH and CDR2 LQKENI. The CDR3 DNA is TGTGCCAGCTCACCCAGGGGGACGGGTTCGGAACAGCCCCAGCATTTT. This sequence encodes CASSPRGTGSEQPQHF.

The chain employs TRBV18 and TRBJ1-2, with 7 bases fitting TRBD1. Trimming took 5 bases from V and 1 from J; bases not matched to a gene: 4. Germline-derived CDR1 and CDR2 are KGHSH and LQKENI. The CDR3 spans 14 residues. CDR3 region: CASSDRQGNYGYTF. In DNA form, the CDR3 reads TGTGCCAGCTCAGACCGACAGGGTAACTATGGCTACACCTTC.

The chain carries TRBV9 and TRBJ2-1, with 11 positions matching TRBD2. Unmatched junction bases numbered 4, after V lost 0 bases and J lost 5 bases. CDR1 SGDLS and CDR2 YYNGEE come from the germline V gene. The CDR3 spans 16 residues. The CDR3 nucleotides are TGTGCCAGCAGCGTAGCAGTGACTAGCGGGGACAATGAGCAGTTCTTC. It translates to CASSVAVTSGDNEQFF.

The CDR3 nucleotides are TGCGCCAGCACCTATAACAACGGACAGGGAGAGAATGAGCAGTTCTTC. This sequence encodes CASTYNNGQGENEQFF. The J gene is TRBJ2-1, the V gene TRBV5-1; 8 bases match TRBD1. The J segment lost 7 bases and the V segment lost 6 bases, leaving 15 bases of the junction unmatched. In germline, CDR1 is SGHRS, CDR2 YFSETQ. CDR3 length: 16 residues.

This chain's CDR3 is CASTLGQAETQYF. The CDR3 DNA sequence: TGTGCCAGCACGCTGGGACAGGCAGAGACCCAGTACTTC. This chain links TRBV5-6 with TRBJ2-5; TRBD1 matches 8 bases. V shed 6 bases, J shed 4 bases, and the junction held 5 bases outside the gene matches. The CDR3 runs 13 residues. Germline CDR1 is SGHDT and CDR2 is YYEEEE.